This TCR beta chain was identified during a study of cytomegalovirus exposure and HLA in healthy donors. Study in general: The 120 million or so unique TCR beta sequences, from about 179 million T cells, were found by an earlier analysis.

Researchers ran the PCR with 60 Vbeta and 13 Jbeta primers. Only in-frame clones appear in the TCRdb table, and some are missing; sequencing was by immunoSEQ multiplex PCR. The data contain approximately 120,000 clones, under 85% of them singletons. Concerning this clone itself: As yet, its antigen is unknown.

Findings of the study overall: Diagnosis of cytomegalovirus status made by the classifier reportedly showed high specificity and sensitivity. Differences between HLA loci emerged in a later analysis of TCR association rates, with DRB1 most and HLA-C fewest.

CDR3 length: 12 residues. V shed 9 bases and J 5 bases; nucleotides not matched to a gene: 6. The germline V gene has CDR1 ENHRY and CDR2 SYGVKD. V usage is TRBV10-3 and J usage is TRBJ2-7, with 8 bases that match TRBD1. Sequenced: PBMCs. The origin of this receptor is a woman aged 45-60 years in good health and CMV-seropositive. CDR3 residues: CAIAIQGDEQYF. CDR3 sequence (DNA): TGTGCCATTGCGATACAGGGGGACGAGCAGTACTTC.